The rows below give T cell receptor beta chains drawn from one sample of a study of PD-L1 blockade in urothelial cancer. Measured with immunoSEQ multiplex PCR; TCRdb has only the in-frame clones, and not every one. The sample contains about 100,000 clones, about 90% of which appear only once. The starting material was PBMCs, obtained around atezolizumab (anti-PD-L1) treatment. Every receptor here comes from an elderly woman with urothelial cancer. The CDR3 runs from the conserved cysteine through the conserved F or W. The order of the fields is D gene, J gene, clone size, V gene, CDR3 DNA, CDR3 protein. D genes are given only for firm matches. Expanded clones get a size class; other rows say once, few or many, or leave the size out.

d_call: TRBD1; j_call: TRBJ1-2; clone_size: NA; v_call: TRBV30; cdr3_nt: TGTGCCTGGGCTACAGGGGGCACGAACTATGGCTACACCTTC; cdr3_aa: CAWATGGTNYGYTF
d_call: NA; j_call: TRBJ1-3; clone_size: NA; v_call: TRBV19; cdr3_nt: TGTGCCAGCCGGCGGGTCTCTGGAAACACCATATATTTT; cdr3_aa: CASRRVSGNTIYF
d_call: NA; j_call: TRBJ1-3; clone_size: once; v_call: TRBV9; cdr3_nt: TGTGCCAGCAGCGTAGGGGCAGGTCTAAACACCATATATTTT; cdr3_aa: CASSVGAGLNTIYF
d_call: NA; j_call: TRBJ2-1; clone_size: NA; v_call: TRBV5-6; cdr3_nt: TGTGCCAGCAGCTTGAGTTCAGAAAAGCAGTTCTTC; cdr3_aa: CASSLSSEKQFF
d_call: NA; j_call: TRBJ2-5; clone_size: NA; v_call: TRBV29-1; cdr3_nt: TGCAGCGTTGAATTGGCCTCAGAGACCCAGTACTTC; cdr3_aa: CSVELASETQYF
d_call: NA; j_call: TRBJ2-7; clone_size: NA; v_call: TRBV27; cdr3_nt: TGTGCCAGCACAGGGTCCGCCTACGAGCAGTACTTC; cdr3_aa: CASTGSAYEQYF
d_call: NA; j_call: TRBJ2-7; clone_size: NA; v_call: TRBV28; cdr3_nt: TGTGCCAGCAGTCCCCCTCCCTCAGGGGCGTCCGAGCAGTACTTC; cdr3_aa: CASSPPPSGASEQYF
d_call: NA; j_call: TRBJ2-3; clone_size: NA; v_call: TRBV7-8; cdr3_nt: TGTGCCAGCAGCTTATTCCTGGCAGTGACTAGCACAGATACGCAGTATTTT; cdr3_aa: CASSLFLAVTSTDTQYF
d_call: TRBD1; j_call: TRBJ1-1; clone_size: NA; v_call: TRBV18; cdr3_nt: TGTGCCAGCTCAACAGGAGCAGGGGGCTTGGCTGAAGCTTTCTTT; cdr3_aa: CASSTGAGGLAEAFF
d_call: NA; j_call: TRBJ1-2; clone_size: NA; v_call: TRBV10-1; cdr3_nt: TGCGCCAGCAGTGCGGACAATAACTATGGCTACACCTTC; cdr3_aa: CASSADNNYGYTF
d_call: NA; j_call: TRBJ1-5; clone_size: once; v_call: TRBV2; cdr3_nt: TGTGCCAGCAGTCGGATGACATCCGTCCAGCATTTT; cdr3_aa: CASSRMTSVQHF
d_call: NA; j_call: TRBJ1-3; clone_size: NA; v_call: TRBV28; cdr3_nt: TGTGCCAGCAGTTTGACAAAGGCATTCTCTGGAAACACCATATATTTT; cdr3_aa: CASSLTKAFSGNTIYF
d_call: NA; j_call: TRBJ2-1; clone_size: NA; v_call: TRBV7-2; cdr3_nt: TGTGCCAGCAGCCGGGACATCGGCGCCGGTGAGCAGTTCTTC; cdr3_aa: CASSRDIGAGEQFF
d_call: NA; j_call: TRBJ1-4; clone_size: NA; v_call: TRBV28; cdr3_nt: TGTGCCAGCACCCGACGACAGGATGAAAAACTGTTTTTT; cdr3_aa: CASTRRQDEKLFF
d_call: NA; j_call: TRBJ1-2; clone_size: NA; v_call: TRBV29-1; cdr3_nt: TGCAGCGTTGTAGACCTAAACTATGGCTACACCTTC; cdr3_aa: CSVVDLNYGYTF
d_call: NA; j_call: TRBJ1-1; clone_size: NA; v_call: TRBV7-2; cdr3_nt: TGTGCCAGCAGCTCCGTTCCGGGGTCAATGAACACTGAAGCTTTCTTT; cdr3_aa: CASSSVPGSMNTEAFF
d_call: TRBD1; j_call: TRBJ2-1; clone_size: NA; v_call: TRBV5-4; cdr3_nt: TGTGCCAGCAGCTCCCAGGGGGCCCATGAGCAGTTCTTC; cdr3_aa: CASSSQGAHEQFF
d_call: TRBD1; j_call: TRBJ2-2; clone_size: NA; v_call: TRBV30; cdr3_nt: TGTGCCTGGAGTCAAGGGACAGGCGGTAACGGGGAGCTGTTTTTT; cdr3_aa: CAWSQGTGGNGELFF
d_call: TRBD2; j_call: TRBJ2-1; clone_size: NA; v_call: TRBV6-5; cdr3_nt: TGTGCCAGCAGTTTAGCGGGAGGGAACAATGAGCAGTTCTTC; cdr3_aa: CASSLAGGNNEQFF
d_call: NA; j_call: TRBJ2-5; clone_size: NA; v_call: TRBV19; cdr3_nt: TGTGCCAGTAGTATAGCAGGGAAAGAGACCCAGTACTTC; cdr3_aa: CASSIAGKETQYF
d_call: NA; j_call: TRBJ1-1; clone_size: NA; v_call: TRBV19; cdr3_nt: TGTGCCAGTAGTTCGGGGCCCCTCGGGGGCACTGAAGCTTTCTTT; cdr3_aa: CASSSGPLGGTEAFF
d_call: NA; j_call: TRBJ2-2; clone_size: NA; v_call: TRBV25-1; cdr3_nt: TGTGCCAGCAGCGGGGTGATCCGGGCTTCCGGGGAGCTGTTTTTT; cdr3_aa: CASSGVIRASGELFF
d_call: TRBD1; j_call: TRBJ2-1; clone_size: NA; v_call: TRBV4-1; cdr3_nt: TGCGCCAGCAGCCAGACTTCAAACAGGGGGCGAACCTACAATGAGCAGTTCTTC; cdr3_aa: CASSQTSNRGRTYNEQFF
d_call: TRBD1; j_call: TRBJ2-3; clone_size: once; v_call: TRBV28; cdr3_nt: TGTGCCAGCAGTTTTCCCGGGACAGGGGAAGATACGCAGTATTTT; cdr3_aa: CASSFPGTGEDTQYF
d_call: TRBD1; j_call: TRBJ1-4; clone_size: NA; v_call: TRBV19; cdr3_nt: TGTGCCAGTGTACAGGGGGCTGGAGGAAAACTGTTTTTT; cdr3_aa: CASVQGAGGKLFF
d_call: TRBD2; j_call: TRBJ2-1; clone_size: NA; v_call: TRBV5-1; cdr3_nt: TGCGCCAGCAGCTTGGGGCCTAGCGGGAGTGGCAATGAGCAGTTCTTC; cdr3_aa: CASSLGPSGSGNEQFF
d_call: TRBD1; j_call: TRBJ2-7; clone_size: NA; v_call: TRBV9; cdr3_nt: TGTGCCAGCAGCCGGACAGGGCGCGAGCAGTACTTC; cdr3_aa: CASSRTGREQYF
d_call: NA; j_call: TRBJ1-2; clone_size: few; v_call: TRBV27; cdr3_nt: TGTGCCAGCAGTTTGTACCCACCGACAGAATATGGCTACACCTTC; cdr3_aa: CASSLYPPTEYGYTF